This T cell receptor beta chain stems from a study of Graves' ophthalmopathy and Graves' hyperthyroidism. Symptoms, serum thyroxine and TRAb, thyroid ultrasound, and orbital computed tomography formed the diagnostic basis. Whole-study results and caveats: Stable hyperthyroidism and ophthalmopathy were told apart by a 13-signature model, which achieved around 90% sensitivity and almost 82% specificity.

This clonotype was picked up many times. Its antigen is unidentified. RNA transcripts yielded amplified TCR beta CDR3 regions. First-round RT-PCR employed HTBI primers, with a second-round multiplex PCR after it. MiXCR, applied by TCRdb to the multiplex PCR reads, yields one record per CDR3 protein. The data show more than 550,000 distinct CDR3 sequences, over 40% seen once. Germline CDR1 and CDR2: SGDLS and YYNGEE. J lost 5 bases, V lost 4 bases, and 6 bases had no gene match. CDR3 length: 15 amino acids. The TCR sequence derives from an adult man with Graves' ophthalmopathy. V and J are TRBV9 and TRBJ1-4; 9 nucleotides agree with TRBD1. Sequenced material: peripheral blood. The CDR3 nucleotides read TGTGCCAGCAGCTTAACAGGGGGCGGAAATGAAAAACTGTTTTTT. Amino acid sequence: CASSLTGGGNEKLFF.